This TCR beta chain comes out of a study of T cell responses to AZD1222 COVID-19 vaccine. About the study: Pooled together were second doses at about 4 or about 12 weeks. Points from the study as a whole: The donor cohort was predominantly white British with a female majority, and clonal diversity may have been underestimated. Spike-specific TCR breadth rose after two AZD1222 doses, and depth rose as well. Spike as a whole was targeted by vaccine-associated CD4 TCRs, dominant at 160-218 and 743-854.

CDR3 length: 15 residues. From germline, CDR1 is MNHEY and CDR2 SMNVEV (reference sequence). The V segment lost 6 bases and the J segment 3 bases; nucleotides outside the gene matches: 9. Using immunoSEQ multiplex PCR, the repertoire was profiled, and TCRdb retains in-frame clones only, with some absent. The sample yields fewer than 200,000 clones, about 86% seen once. For this clone: Its antigen remains unknown.

This clonotype originated in an adult in good health. The chain has TRBV27 and TRBJ2-7; TRBD2 matches at 9 bases. The starting material was peripheral blood, obtained on day 0 of AZD1222 vaccination. CDR3 DNA sequence: TGTGCCAGCAGACCCGCGGGGGGGACCTTCTACGAGCAGTACTTC. Its translation: CASRPAGGTFYEQYF.